Detailed here is one T cell receptor (beta chain). The antigen remains unidentified. The CDR3 consists of 13 residues. The V gene's germline CDR1 is KGHSH and CDR2 LQKENI. Between the trimmed V and J ends, which lost 5 bases and 5 bases, there was a span of 9 bases. Original processing notes: Junction-only sequences without quality scores came from ImmunoSEQ, so filtering differed. Measured with immunoSEQ multiplex PCR; TCRdb has only the in-frame clones, and not every one. The V and J calls and the clone size are those of that table, but D and trimming were determined from the DNA. The table includes 450,000 to 500,000 clones, over 60% detected once. These data originate in a study of shared clonotypes between healthy human individuals. Study results and limitations: It was only blood that was sampled, and tissue repertoires likely differ.

The study enrolled healthy HIV-negative adults without recent acute infections or vaccinations as donors. The donor cohort consisted entirely of Caucasian adults residing in Nashville, Tennessee. The gene calls are TRBV18 and TRBJ2-2; D remains ambiguous. Sequenced: PBMCs. This TCR was recovered from a middle-aged woman in good health. Some clones in this sample may be carry-over from other donors' samples. The CDR3 nucleotides are TGTGCCAGCTCAGAGGCTGTTACCGGGGAGCTGTTTTTT. As protein: CASSEAVTGELFF.